The 17 T cell receptor beta chains reported below all come from one sample, sequenced in a study of cytomegalovirus exposure and HLA in healthy donors. The primer mix had 60 Vbeta and 13 Jbeta primers. Profiling relied on immunoSEQ multiplex PCR, and the TCRdb table lists in-frame clones only, not all of them. Across approximately 130,000 clones, the top ten clones capture 2% of the sample. Sample: PBMCs. These receptors were collected from a woman aged 55 to 70 in good health and CMV-seronegative.

V usage is TRBV4-1 and J usage is TRBJ2-3; D is possibly TRBD1 (5 bases). The germline V gene encodes CDR1 MGHRA and CDR2 YSYEKL. V dropped 3 bases and J dropped 4 bases, with 8 bases sitting between them. This CDR3 is 13 amino acids long. The chain's CDR3 is CASSHPTADTQYF. The CDR3 DNA reads TGCGCCAGCAGCCACCCGACAGCAGATACGCAGTATTTT.

The V gene is TRBV30, the J gene TRBJ1-4, with 10 bases aligning to TRBD1. Germline CDR1 is GTSNPN and CDR2 is SVGIG (reference sequence). Losses at the gene ends were 3 bases for V and 3 bases for J; bases not matched to a gene: 16. The CDR3 is 19 residues long. CDR3 coding DNA: TGTGCCTGGAGGGTCGGATTGACAGGGGGCATCTCCTCTAATGAAAAACTGTTTTTT. It is translated as CAWRVGLTGGISSNEKLFF.

CDR3 protein: CASSPPENTEAFF. The CDR3 nucleotides read TGTGCCAGTAGTCCCCCAGAGAACACTGAAGCTTTCTTT. This chain uses TRBV19 with TRBJ1-1; unclear D gene. From germline, CDR1 is LNHDA and CDR2 SQIVND (reference sequence). The CDR3 consists of 13 residues. Trimming cost V 5 bases and J 1 base, with 8 bases left between them.

This chain links TRBV5-6 with TRBJ2-7, with D possibly matching TRBD2 (6 bases). There are 14 residues in the CDR3. Germline V CDR1 and CDR2: SGHDT, YYEEEE. V shed 5 bases and J shed 0 bases, with 12 bases lying between them. The CDR3 region has the DNA TGTGCCAGCAGTCGACAGACTAGCTCCTACGAGCAGTACTTC. Protein product: CASSRQTSSYEQYF. Full variable domain (remainder filled in from reference TRBV5-6 and TRBJ2-7): DAGVTQSPTHLIKTRGQQVTLRCSPKSGHDTVSWYQQALGQGPQFIFQYYEEEERQRGNFPDRFSGHQFPNYSSELNVNALLLGDSALYLCASSRQTSSYEQYFGPGTRLTVT.

The rearrangement links TRBV6-5 to TRBJ2-7; TRBD1 aligns across 8 bases. V was pared by 5 bases and J by 3 bases, with 6 bases of the junction left unmatched. This CDR3 spans 14 amino acids. Germline CDR1 reads MNHEY; CDR2 reads SVGAGI. CDR3 region: CASSARTGNYEQYF. CDR3 DNA sequence: TGTGCCAGCAGTGCTCGGACAGGGAACTACGAGCAGTACTTC.

The chain uses TRBV5-1 and TRBJ2-7, with D possibly TRBD2 on 6 matching bases. The CDR3 is 15 residues long. The germline V and J ends were trimmed by 1 base and 7 bases, with 18 bases remaining between them. Germline assignment: CDR1 SGHRS and CDR2 YFSETQ. CDR3 in amino acids: CASSLRRDSGKEQYF. The CDR3 DNA is TGCGCCAGCAGCTTGCGGCGGGATTCGGGGAAGGAGCAGTACTTC.

The rearrangement joins TRBV6-4 to TRBJ2-1, with a tentative D call TRBD2 (6 bases). The CDR3 is 12 amino acids. Germline V CDR1 and CDR2: MRHNA, SNTAGT. V shed 2 bases and J shed 12 bases, with 11 bases lying between them. The CDR3 DNA reads TGTGCCAGCAGTGACGCGGGGCAAAGGCAGTTCTTC. This gives the protein CASSDAGQRQFF.

The chain's CDR3 is CSVARGENTEAFF. In nucleotides, the CDR3 is TGCAGCGTCGCCCGCGGGGAGAACACTGAAGCTTTCTTT. The chain uses TRBV29-1 and TRBJ1-1; D remains ambiguous. This CDR3 has 13 amino acids. Between the trimmed V and J ends, which lost 6 bases and 1 base, there was a span of 12 bases. The germline V gene encodes CDR1 SQVTM and CDR2 ANQGSEA. Using reference TRBV29-1 and TRBJ1-1 for the parts outside the CDR3, the full variable domain is SAVISQKPSRDICQRGTSLTIQCQVDSQVTMMFWYRQQPGQSLTLIATANQGSEATYESGFVIDKFPISRPNLTFSTLTVSNMSPEDSSIYLCSVARGENTEAFFGQGTRLTVV.

The chain is built from TRBV29-1 and TRBJ1-1; TRBD1 matches 7 bases. V lost 7 bases and J lost 4; bases outside the gene matches: 9. Germline CDR1 and CDR2: SQVTM and ANQGSEA. This CDR3 region has 13 residues. CDR3 region: CSGTGDVGTEAFF. The CDR3 DNA is TGCAGCGGAACAGGGGATGTGGGCACTGAAGCTTTCTTT.

V is TRBV2 and J is TRBJ2-5, with D tentatively TRBD2 (5 bases). Between the trimmed V and J ends, which lost 6 bases and 3 bases, there was a span of 11 bases. This CDR3 is 13 amino acids long. Germline CDR1 reads SNHLY; CDR2 reads FYNNEI. This CDR3 reads CASSSWGEETQYF. DNA for the CDR3: TGTGCCAGCAGCTCCTGGGGAGAAGAGACCCAGTACTTC.

The chain links TRBV5-4 to TRBJ2-1, with 8 bases that match TRBD2. Germline V CDR1 and CDR2: SGHNT, YYREEE (reference sequence). This CDR3 spans 14 amino acids. The J segment lost 8 bases and the V segment lost 4 bases, leaving 8 bases of the junction unmatched. Here the CDR3 DNA reads TGTGCCAGCAGCACCGGGACTAGTCGCTATGAGCAGTTCTTC. Translated: CASSTGTSRYEQFF. Supplemented by reference TRBV5-4 and TRBJ2-1, the full variable domain reads ETGVTQSPTHLIKTRGQQVTLRCSSQSGHNTVSWYQQALGQGPQFIFQYYREEENGRGNFPPRFSGLQFPNYSSELNVNALELDDSALYLCASSTGTSRYEQFFGPGTRLTVL.

V gene TRBV9 combines with J gene TRBJ2-1, with no clear D. Trimming removed 0 bases at V and 6 bases at J, with 13 bases between. Germline V gene data show CDR1 as SGDLS and CDR2 as YYNGEE. The CDR3 totals 15 residues. The CDR3 here is CASSVANTQTNEQFF. CDR3 in DNA: TGTGCCAGCAGCGTAGCTAATACCCAAACCAATGAGCAGTTCTTC.

The chain links TRBV28 to TRBJ2-7, with D tentatively TRBD1 (6 bases). Germline CDR1 reads MDHEN; CDR2 reads SYDVKM. The CDR3 spans 11 residues. In nucleotides, the CDR3 is TGTGCAACAGGGCTCTCCTACGAGCAGTACTTC. Protein product: CATGLSYEQYF.

The genes are TRBV5-8 and TRBJ2-7; weak D call: TRBD1 (5 bases). Germline assignment: CDR1 SGHTS and CDR2 YDEGEE. The germline V and J ends were trimmed by 0 bases and 4 bases, with 14 bases remaining between them. The CDR3 sequence is 15 residues long. The CDR3 protein is CASSLEVVTGYEQYF. Written as DNA, the CDR3 is TGTGCCAGCAGCTTGGAGGTTGTAACAGGATACGAGCAGTACTTC.

The chain is built from TRBV2 and TRBJ2-7, with 8 nucleotides matching TRBD1. The J segment lost 4 bases and the V segment lost 7 bases, leaving 9 bases of the junction unmatched. The CDR3 sequence is 14 residues long. Germline V CDR1 and CDR2: SNHLY, FYNNEI. The CDR3 sequence is CASTADRGRYEQYF. The CDR3 DNA is TGTGCCAGCACTGCCGACAGGGGAAGGTACGAGCAGTACTTC. The whole variable domain, filled in from reference TRBV2 and TRBJ2-7, reads EPEVTQTPSHQVTQMGQEVILRCVPISNHLYFYWYRQILGQKVEFLVSFYNNEISEKSEIFDDQFSVERPDGSNFTLKIRSTKLEDSAMYFCASTADRGRYEQYFGPGTRLTVT.

The genes are TRBV28 and TRBJ2-7, with 7 bases that match TRBD1. This CDR3 is built from 16 residues. The V segment lost 1 base and the J segment 6 bases; nucleotides outside the gene matches: 12. The germline CDR1 and CDR2 sequences are MDHEN and SYDVKM. The DNA for the CDR3 is TGTGCCAGCAGTTTATCGCAGGGGGATCGTAGGGGCGAGCAGTACTTC. It specifies CASSLSQGDRRGEQYF.

The gene calls are TRBV27 and TRBJ2-7; D perhaps matches TRBD2 (5 bases). The V gene lost 6 bases and the J gene lost 4 bases, with 19 bases spanning the gap. Germline assignment: CDR1 MNHEY and CDR2 SMNVEV (reference sequence). CDR3 length: 15 amino acids. CDR3 residues: CASSLEGWKKYEQYF. The CDR3 region has the DNA TGTGCCAGCAGCCTAGAGGGCTGGAAGAAATACGAGCAGTACTTC.